Reported below is one T cell receptor beta chain. Its antigen remains unidentified. This entry is derived from a study of cytomegalovirus exposure and HLA in healthy donors (dated by TCRdb to about 2017). Background on the whole study: According to an earlier analysis of 587 of the donors, roughly 180 million T cells yielded 100 million or so unique TCR beta sequences and less than 300 Gb of sequence data. An early release covering 550 to 700 HLA-typed donors comprised roughly 300 gigabases of sequencing data and roughly 86 million unique TCR sequences. Of the 300 to 500 genotyped donors, roughly 80% were placed in the genetic ancestry cluster associated with self-reported Caucasian donors. The study was designed to test whether signatures of past pathogen exposure could be identified by cataloging public T cell receptors. The T cell repertoires of 666 subjects were profiled by immunosequencing and related to cytomegalovirus serostatus. Besides the first cohort of around 670 subjects, a separate validation cohort made up of 90 to 150 different subjects was used. To predict cytomegalovirus infection status, the study combined high-throughput TCR immunosequencing, statistical association of individual TCRs with disease status, and machine learning. In a later analysis, previously published TCR beta repertoires from 500 to 750 donors were re-analyzed and high-resolution HLA genotyping was added so that TCR occurrence patterns could be studied. Rather than using new phenotypic data, the later analysis identified candidate immune exposures from TCR beta sequences and from how often those sequences occurred across donors. In an earlier analysis of 550 to 700 of the donors, high-throughput TCR beta sequencing was used to judge whether each TCR beta V gene segment behaved as functional or pseudogenic. Alongside the repertoire data, information on donor age, sex, ethnicity and CMV serostatus was compiled. A later genetic analysis used genome-wide SNP genotypes for about three fifths of the 666 donors, treating that subset as a discovery cohort. Every discovery cohort repertoire had been produced on one sequencing platform. HLA typing included class I and class II loci at four-digit resolution. The number of donors typed differed by locus, with roughly 629-640 for A, B, C, DRB1 and DQB1, about 500 for DQA1, 600 to 610 for DPA1, and over 400 for DPB1. Because of strong linkage in the cohort, 5 or 6 DR-DQ haplotypes were treated as single units for association and clustering. Among roughly 400 genotyped donors of the cohort, an average of approximately 240,000 unique TCR beta nucleotide sequences was sequenced per donor, of which roughly 17% were non-productive.

Library preparation was by the immunoSEQ multiplex PCR assay. For the multiplex PCR, a mixture combining 60 forward primers for TCR Vbeta segments and 13 reverse primers for TCR Jbeta segments was used. The CDR3 region of rearranged TCR beta genes was amplified from genomic DNA with a multiplex PCR assay. The Illumina HiSeq System was used to sequence the amplified TCR beta libraries as 87-base-pair reads. The original pipeline was this. A later analysis tallied tens of millions of unique TCR beta chains across the 640 or so repertoires, and some 10 million of those chains were shared by two or more donors. To remove PCR and sequencing errors, raw reads were error-corrected and collapsed into unique sequences using a nearest-neighbor algorithm that merged closely related sequences. CDR3 sequences were aligned to IMGT reference sequences to assign V, D and J gene segments. For a sequence to be retained, at least a six-nucleotide match to both a V gene segment and a J gene segment was required. Rearrangements were called productive when the CDR3 lacked stop codons and stayed in frame with V and J; all others were non-productive. Following IMGT convention, CDR3 was defined as the stretch from the second conserved V-encoded cysteine up to the conserved J-encoded phenylalanine. Sequences without an unambiguous match to a single V gene segment were excluded from the earlier analysis of several hundred of the donors. An earlier analysis of over 450 of the donors classified V segments as functional when productive rearrangements were above 56.7% and as segregating when the standard deviation between donors was above 5%. A statistical classification framework was developed to diagnose cytomegalovirus status using the catalog of TCR beta chain sequences. V and J gene assignment, in a later analysis, came from comparing TCR nucleotide sequences with IMGT/GENE-DB human TR gene sequences. The TCRdist pipeline was used in a later analysis to assign CDR3 sequences and most-parsimonious VDJ recombination scenarios. In a later analysis, every TCR beta chain was defined by the combination of its CDR3 amino acid sequence and its V-gene family, and reads without a unique V-gene family were dropped. As a way to deal with suspected cross-contamination and a sequencing artifact, a later analysis dropped roughly 600 nucleotide sequences that were highly shared and had low generation probability. In a later analysis, a clonal expansion index for each public chain was calculated from normalized within-repertoire ranks of inferred template counts. In a later analysis, generation probabilities were computed using a VDJ recombination model fitted to out-of-frame rearrangements, and the results were checked against IGoR. In a later analysis, TCR-TCR, TCR-HLA and TCR-CMV co-occurrence was scored with hypergeometric tests, and a repertoire-size bias correction was applied to TCR pairs. In a later analysis, false discovery rates were estimated by permuting HLA or CMV assignments 20 times. In a later analysis, co-occurring TCRs were grouped with DBSCAN, and TCRdist sequence similarity was added when clustering was performed within HLA-allele-positive subsets. For co-occurrence clustering, repertoires with fewer than 30,000 or more than 120,000 public chains were excluded, along with about five repertoires with anomalous nucleotide sharing. TCRdb took this table from immuneACCESS and kept in-frame rearrangements with V and J called. Such tables lack part of the clones; where checked against another copy, unresolved V genes explain under half of the gap, and the rest is unexplained. That table is the source of V, J and clone size, and D and trimming were worked out from the DNA. The record for this sample contains under 35,000 clones. 0.71% of the sample rests with the top ten.

The cohort consisted of some 670 healthy bone marrow donors. At the time of sampling, all cohort members were nominally healthy, though unrecorded immune exposures were likely present. The donor was CMV seronegative and belonged to the group of 352 seronegative cohort members. Each donor provided a peripheral blood sample, and peripheral blood mononuclear cells were used for TCR beta sequencing. The Qiagen DNeasy Blood Extraction Kit was used to extract genomic DNA from the blood cell samples. The germline V gene yields SGDLS for CDR1 and YYNGEE for CDR2. Spanning cysteine to phenylalanine, the CDR3 consists of 13 amino acids. Only the CDR3 part of the read is kept: 39 bases, read in frame from the first base. Relative to germline, V is 4 bases shorter and J is 6 bases shorter, with 13 bases between their ends. What the study reported, not specific to this receptor: The only immune exposure information available for the cohort was CMV serostatus. Approximately 16 rarely observed V segments, including chromosome 9 orphons, were excluded from the earlier analysis of about 500 of the donors because counts were too low. Compared with the roughly 720-donor mean, donors in an Asian-associated ancestry cluster had fewer N-insertions in productive TCRs, according to a later genetic analysis. According to the authors, the approach could potentially be generalized to other disease states and immunological phenotypes. In an earlier analysis of 587 of the donors, most TCR beta V segments appeared in productive rearrangements about 90% or about 30% of the time, broadly matching IMGT annotations. In a later analysis, the rate of TCR association differed among HLA loci, with DRB1 alleles having the most associated TCRs and HLA-C alleles having the fewest. A few of the identified cytomegalovirus-associated TCR beta chains were confirmed in vitro to be specific for cytomegalovirus antigens. Specific HLA alleles were associated with 18,000 or so TCR beta sequences at a false discovery rate of 0.05 in a later analysis. A group of highly shared sequence variants was considered likely to be a technical artifact of the sequencing pipeline. When HLA alleles, especially DR and DQ, strongly co-occurred, TCR associations were difficult to assign to individual alleles. Because HLA typing was unavailable for some donors at each locus, only the typed subset was used in association tests. In this cohort, only TCR beta chains were sequenced, and detectable features were limited by the absence of alpha or paired-chain data. Sequencing depth was assumed to be roughly uniform across donors in the presence/absence analyses, though that assumption may not hold. The classifier was reported to diagnose cytomegalovirus status with high specificity and sensitivity in both the original cohort and the validation cohort. In a later genetic analysis, a missense DCLRE1C variant was associated with V-gene and J-gene trimming of TCR beta chains, and the association was replicated in an independent cohort. Most TCR sequences were seen in very few donors, while some public TCRs were found in many individuals. Correlated functional status among segregating V segments might be attributable to linkage disequilibrium, but an unknown experimental factor could not be ruled out. A further reported finding was that TCR beta sequences accurately predicted the HLA-A and HLA-B alleles for most subjects in the first cohort. Because the 87-base-pair reads could not distinguish some IMGT-functional V segments, including TRBV6-2 and TRBV6-3, those segments were excluded. In a later analysis, most CMV-associated TCR beta chains were found to appear HLA-restricted, with HLA associations seemingly driven largely by CMV exposure. In the study, 150 to 200 TCR beta chains were listed as associated with cytomegalovirus. A later analysis reported that several top co-occurrence clusters appeared linked to parvovirus B19, influenza, CMV and Epstein-Barr virus. In a later analysis, HLA-associated TCR beta chains showed more clonal expansion and lower generation probabilities than non-associated chains that were equally common.

The chain is assembled from TRBV9 and TRBJ1-1, with TRBD1 tentatively as D gene (5 bases match). Sequenced material: PBMCs. The origin of this receptor is a man under 40 in good health and CMV-seronegative. For the CDR3, the sequence is CASSLGGGSEAFF. The nucleotides are TGTGCCAGCAGCCTCGGGGGGGGGTCTGAAGCTTTCTTT.